This TCR beta chain was identified during a study of T cell repertoires in cytomegalovirus infection. Study-level information: CMV epitopes used comprised recently identified HLA-C-restricted ones and well-studied HLA-B-restricted ones. In public TCR beta signatures, there were indications of both CMV infection and matching HLA type.

TCRdb reanalysed the reads using MiXCR and keeps one entry per CDR3 protein. The table lists roughly 570,000 distinct CDR3 sequences, approximately 40% of them singletons. General observations from the study: Public TCR beta family frequency separated CMV-and-HLA carriers, including in an independent cohort.

This CDR3 contains 14 residues. Germline loops: CDR1 SGHTA, CDR2 FQGNSA. With 5 bases clipped from V and 4 bases from J, the junction kept 7 bases outside the gene matches. This clonotype was picked up a small number of times. Antigen specificity is unknown. This chain joins TRBV7-2 and TRBJ1-2, with TRBD1 identical over 7 bases. This TCR came from a human donor in good health (CMV status not recorded). Some clones in this sample may be carry-over from other donors' samples. The sample consisted of cultured PBMCs, taken from culture after CMV antigen stimulation. CDR3 sequence reads: CASSPRGQIYGYTF. The CDR3 DNA reads as TGTGCCAGCAGCCCCCGGGGACAGATCTATGGCTACACCTTC.